The rows below give T cell receptor beta chains drawn from one sample of a study of blood T cell repertoires in COVID-19. Measured with immunoSEQ multiplex PCR; TCRdb has only the in-frame clones, and not every one. The sample contains hundreds of thousands of clones, approximately 92% of which appear only once. Sequencing was performed on PBMCs or T cells enriched from blood (not recorded which). Source of these receptors: a man aged 18 to 30 who had recovered from COVID-19. CDR3s include the opening cysteine and the closing phenylalanine or tryptophan. Each record gives: V gene, CDR3 length, J gene, D gene, clone size, CDR3 protein, CDR3 DNA. The D gene is left open where the match is weak. Size values are once, few and many counts, or a class for expanded clones, and some rows have none.

v_gene: TRBV28; len: 10; j_gene: TRBJ1-4; d_gene: .; abundance: .; CDR3aa: CASRNEKLFF; CDR3nt: TGTGCCAGCCGGAATGAAAAACTGTTTTTT
v_gene: TRBV7-9; len: 14; j_gene: TRBJ1-2; d_gene: .; abundance: .; CDR3aa: CASSLGGQNYGYTF; CDR3nt: TGTGCCAGCAGCTTAGGAGGACAGAACTATGGCTACACCTTC
v_gene: TRBV12-3/TRBV12-4; len: 11; j_gene: TRBJ2-1; d_gene: TRBD2; abundance: .; CDR3aa: CATHSAGEQFF; CDR3nt: TGTGCCACCCATTCAGCGGGGGAGCAGTTCTTC
v_gene: TRBV19; len: 14; j_gene: TRBJ2-1; d_gene: .; abundance: once; CDR3aa: CASSIVIGGLEQFF; CDR3nt: TGTGCCAGTAGTATAGTTATCGGGGGACTTGAGCAGTTCTTC
v_gene: TRBV4-1; len: 19; j_gene: TRBJ2-1; d_gene: .; abundance: .; CDR3aa: CASSQGETRSTYSYNEQFF; CDR3nt: TGCGCCAGCAGCCAGGGGGAGACTAGGAGCACTTACTCCTACAATGAGCAGTTCTTC
v_gene: TRBV6-1; len: 17; j_gene: TRBJ1-1; d_gene: TRBD1; abundance: .; CDR3aa: CASSDTRHRGPGTEAFF; CDR3nt: TGTGCCAGCAGTGATACCCGTCACAGGGGGCCCGGCACTGAAGCTTTCTTT
v_gene: TRBV27; len: 17; j_gene: TRBJ1-1; d_gene: .; abundance: .; CDR3aa: CASSYGAGVVLGTEAFF; CDR3nt: TGTGCCAGCTCATACGGGGCAGGGGTTGTTCTTGGCACTGAAGCTTTCTTT
v_gene: TRBV19; len: 13; j_gene: TRBJ2-7; d_gene: .; abundance: .; CDR3aa: CASRGTLPYEQYF; CDR3nt: TGTGCCAGTAGGGGGACACTACCCTACGAGCAGTACTTC
v_gene: TRBV3-1/TRBV3-2; len: 12; j_gene: TRBJ2-1; d_gene: TRBD1; abundance: .; CDR3aa: CASSLTGDEQFF; CDR3nt: TGTGCCAGCAGCTTGACAGGGGATGAGCAGTTCTTC
v_gene: TRBV4-3; len: 16; j_gene: TRBJ2-2; d_gene: .; abundance: .; CDR3aa: CASSQEETLPTGELFF; CDR3nt: TGCGCCAGCAGCCAAGAGGAGACTCTCCCCACCGGGGAGCTGTTTTTT
v_gene: TRBV28; len: 12; j_gene: TRBJ2-7; d_gene: .; abundance: .; CDR3aa: CASSLRRGEQYF; CDR3nt: TGTGCCAGCAGTCTTCGTAGGGGGGAGCAGTACTTC
v_gene: TRBV7-9; len: 14; j_gene: TRBJ1-4; d_gene: .; abundance: .; CDR3aa: CASSLKERREKLFF; CDR3nt: TGTGCCAGCAGCTTAAAGGAAAGGAGGGAAAAACTGTTTTTT
v_gene: TRBV7-2; len: 15; j_gene: TRBJ2-5; d_gene: .; abundance: .; CDR3aa: CASSLGTTYQETQYF; CDR3nt: TGTGCCAGCAGCTTAGGGACAACGTACCAAGAGACCCAGTACTTC
v_gene: TRBV6-1; len: 17; j_gene: TRBJ2-1; d_gene: TRBD2; abundance: .; CDR3aa: CASSGRSGGFSYNEQFF; CDR3nt: TGTGCCAGCAGTGGGAGAAGCGGGGGATTCTCCTACAATGAGCAGTTCTTC
v_gene: TRBV6-2/TRBV6-3; len: 16; j_gene: TRBJ2-2; d_gene: TRBD2; abundance: .; CDR3aa: CASSLVSGNEPGELFF; CDR3nt: TGTGCCAGCAGCCTAGTTAGCGGGAACGAACCCGGGGAGCTGTTTTTT
v_gene: TRBV7-9; len: 14; j_gene: TRBJ2-7; d_gene: TRBD2; abundance: .; CDR3aa: CASSMTSGSNEQYF; CDR3nt: TGTGCCAGCAGCATGACTAGCGGGAGTAACGAGCAGTACTTC
v_gene: TRBV19; len: 14; j_gene: TRBJ2-7; d_gene: TRBD1; abundance: .; CDR3aa: CASSPGTGAIKQYF; CDR3nt: TGTGCCAGTAGCCCCGGGACAGGGGCCATCAAGCAGTACTTC
v_gene: TRBV12-5; len: 13; j_gene: TRBJ1-1; d_gene: .; abundance: few; CDR3aa: CATSGTAGTEAFF; CDR3nt: TGTGCTACTTCGGGGACCGCGGGGACTGAAGCTTTCTTT
v_gene: TRBV28; len: 16; j_gene: TRBJ2-6; d_gene: TRBD1; abundance: .; CDR3aa: CASAGQGGTGANVLTF; CDR3nt: TGTGCCAGCGCCGGACAGGGGGGGACGGGGGCCAACGTCCTGACTTTC
v_gene: TRBV15; len: 13; j_gene: TRBJ1-1; d_gene: TRBD1; abundance: .; CDR3aa: CATSRDRAAEAFF; CDR3nt: TGTGCCACCAGCAGGGACAGGGCCGCGGAAGCTTTCTTT
v_gene: TRBV29-1; len: 13; j_gene: TRBJ1-4; d_gene: TRBD1; abundance: .; CDR3aa: CSATTGLNEKLFF; CDR3nt: TGCAGCGCGACGACAGGGCTTAATGAAAAACTGTTTTTT
v_gene: TRBV7-6; len: 15; j_gene: TRBJ2-1; d_gene: .; abundance: .; CDR3aa: CASSLIGSRNNEQFF; CDR3nt: TGTGCCAGCAGCTTAATTGGATCGCGGAACAATGAGCAGTTCTTC